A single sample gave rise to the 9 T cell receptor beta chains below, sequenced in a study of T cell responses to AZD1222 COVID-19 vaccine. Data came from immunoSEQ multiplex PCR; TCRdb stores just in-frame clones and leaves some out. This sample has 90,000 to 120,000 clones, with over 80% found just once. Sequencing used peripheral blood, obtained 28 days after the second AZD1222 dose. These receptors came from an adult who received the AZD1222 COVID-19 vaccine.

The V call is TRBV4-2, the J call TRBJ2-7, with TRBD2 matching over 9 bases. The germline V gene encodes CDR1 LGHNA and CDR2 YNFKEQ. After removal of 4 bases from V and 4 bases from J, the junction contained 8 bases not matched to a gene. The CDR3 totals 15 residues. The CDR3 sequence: CASSLRLAESYEQYF. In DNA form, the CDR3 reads TGTGCCAGCAGCCTCAGACTAGCGGAGTCTTACGAGCAGTACTTC.

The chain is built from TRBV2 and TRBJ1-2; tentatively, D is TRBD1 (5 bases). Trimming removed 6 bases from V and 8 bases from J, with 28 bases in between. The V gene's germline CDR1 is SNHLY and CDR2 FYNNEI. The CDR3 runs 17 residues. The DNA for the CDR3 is TGTGCCAGCAGCGAGGGGTCAACAGTTGGGTTAAGGGGCGGCTACACCTTC. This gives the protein CASSEGSTVGLRGGYTF.

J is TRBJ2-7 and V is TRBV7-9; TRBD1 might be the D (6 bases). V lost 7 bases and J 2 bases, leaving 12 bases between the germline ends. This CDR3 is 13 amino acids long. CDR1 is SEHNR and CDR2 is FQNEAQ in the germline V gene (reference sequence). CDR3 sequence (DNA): TGTGCCAGCAAAGGACAGAATACCTACGAGCAGTACTTC. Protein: CASKGQNTYEQYF.

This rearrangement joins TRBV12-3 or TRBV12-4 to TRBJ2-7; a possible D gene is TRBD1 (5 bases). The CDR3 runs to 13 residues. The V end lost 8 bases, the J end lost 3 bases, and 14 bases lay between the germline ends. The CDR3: CASASQGVYEQYF. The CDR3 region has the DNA TGTGCCAGCGCCTCCCAGGGCGTCTACGAGCAGTACTTC.

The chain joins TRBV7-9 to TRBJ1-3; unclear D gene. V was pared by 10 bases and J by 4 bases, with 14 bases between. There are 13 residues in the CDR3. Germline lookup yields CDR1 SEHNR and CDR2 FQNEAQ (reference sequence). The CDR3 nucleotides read TGTGCCACCGGGCCCGCCAGCGGAAACACCATATATTTT. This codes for CATGPASGNTIYF.

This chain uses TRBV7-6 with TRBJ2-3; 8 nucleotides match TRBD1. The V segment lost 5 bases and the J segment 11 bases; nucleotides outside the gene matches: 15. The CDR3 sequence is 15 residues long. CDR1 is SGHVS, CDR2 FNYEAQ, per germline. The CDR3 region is CASSPYGTGHVGQYF. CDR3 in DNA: TGTGCCAGCAGCCCCTACGGGACAGGCCACGTGGGGCAGTATTTT.

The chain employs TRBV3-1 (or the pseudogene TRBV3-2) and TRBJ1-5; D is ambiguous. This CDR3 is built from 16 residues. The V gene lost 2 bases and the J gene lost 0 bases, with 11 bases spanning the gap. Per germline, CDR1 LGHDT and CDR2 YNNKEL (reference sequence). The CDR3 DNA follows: TGTGCCAGCAGCCAACGGGGTTACAATAGCAATCAGCCCCAGCATTTT. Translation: CASSQRGYNSNQPQHF.

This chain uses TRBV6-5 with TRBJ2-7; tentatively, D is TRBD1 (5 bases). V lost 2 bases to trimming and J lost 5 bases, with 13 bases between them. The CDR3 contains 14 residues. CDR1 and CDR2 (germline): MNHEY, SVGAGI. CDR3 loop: CASSYRGRAHEQYF. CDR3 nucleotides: TGTGCCAGCAGTTACCGCGGCAGGGCCCACGAGCAGTACTTC.

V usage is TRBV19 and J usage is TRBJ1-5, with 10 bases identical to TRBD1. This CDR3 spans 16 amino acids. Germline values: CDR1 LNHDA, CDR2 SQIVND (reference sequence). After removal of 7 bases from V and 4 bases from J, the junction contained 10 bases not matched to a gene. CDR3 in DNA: TGTGCCAGTATCGAGACAGGGGGCTGGAGAAATCAGCCCCAGCATTTT. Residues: CASIETGGWRNQPQHF.